These 5 T cell receptor beta chains share one sample of origin, sequenced in a study of Tregs in tolerant kidney transplant recipients. Repertoires were generated with immunoSEQ multiplex PCR, while TCRdb's copy carries only in-frame clones and drops some. The sample lists tens of thousands of clones; under 95% were seen once. The starting material was CD4+ T cells from blood, obtained before the transplant. These receptors all come from a human donor who received a combined kidney and bone marrow transplant.

This chain uses TRBV5-4 with TRBJ1-4; D ambiguous. The CDR3 loop spans 14 amino acids. Germline CDR1 reads SGHNT; CDR2 reads YYREEE (reference sequence). Trimming removed 4 bases from V and 0 bases from J, with 7 bases in between. The CDR3 sequence: CASSLFSTNEKLFF. The CDR3 DNA sequence: TGTGCCAGCAGCCTATTTTCAACTAATGAAAAACTGTTTTTT. Filled out from reference TRBV5-4 and TRBJ1-4, the complete variable domain reads ETGVTQSPTHLIKTRGQQVTLRCSSQSGHNTVSWYQQALGQGPQFIFQYYREEENGRGNFPPRFSGLQFPNYSSELNVNALELDDSALYLCASSLFSTNEKLFFGSGTQLSVL.

This clone has only a few counts. This chain joins TRBV10-3 and TRBJ1-5, with 7 bases matching TRBD1. From germline, CDR1 is ENHRY and CDR2 SYGVKD. V shed 4 bases, J shed 3 bases, and the junction held 3 bases outside the gene matches. This CDR3 is 14 amino acids long. This chain's CDR3 is CAISGDSYNQPQHF. The CDR3, as DNA: TGTGCCATCAGTGGGGACAGTTACAATCAGCCCCAGCATTTT.

The chain is built from TRBV5-5 and TRBJ2-2; 11 nucleotides match TRBD2. From germline, CDR1 is SGHKS and CDR2 YYEKEE (reference sequence). Unmatched junction bases numbered 7, after V lost 3 bases and J lost 3 bases. The length of the CDR3 is 17 residues. CDR3 amino acids: CASSYRLAGSYTGELFF. In DNA, the CDR3 is TGTGCCAGCAGCTACAGACTAGCGGGGAGCTACACCGGGGAGCTGTTTTTT.

The genes are TRBV6-1 and TRBJ2-7; 11 nucleotides line up with TRBD1. CDR3 length: 14 residues. The germline CDR1 and CDR2 sequences are MNHNS and SASEGT. J lost 4 bases, V lost 5 bases, and 4 bases had no gene match. The DNA for the CDR3 is TGTGCCAGCAGTCCAGGACAGGGGGCATACGAGCAGTACTTC. This sequence encodes CASSPGQGAYEQYF.

This clone is a singleton in its sample. The chain couples TRBV4-1 to TRBJ2-3; 10 bases match TRBD2. This CDR3 contains 15 residues. With 4 bases clipped from V and 5 bases from J, the junction kept 6 bases outside the gene matches. Germline assignment: CDR1 MGHRA and CDR2 YSYEKL. CDR3 in DNA: TGCGCCAGCAGCCCCTCTAGCGGGAGAAGAGATACGCAGTATTTT. Amino acid sequence: CASSPSSGRRDTQYF.